This T cell receptor beta chain was identified during a study of T cell changes during pregnancy in multiple sclerosis. Trimming cost V 5 bases and J 7 bases, with 12 bases left between them. Germline CDR1 and CDR2: GTSNPN and SVGIG (reference sequence). CDR3 length: 12 residues. TCRdb keeps only in-frame clones here, not all; method: immunoSEQ multiplex PCR. The sample includes roughly 69,000 clones, approximately 90% of them seen just once. This clone has just one count. The source material was peripheral blood, sampled in the third trimester of pregnancy. This receptor was identified in a female donor with multiple sclerosis, enrolled in a pregnancy study. The chain combines TRBV30 with TRBJ1-5; a possible D gene is TRBD1 (6 bases). CDR3 in DNA: TGTGCCTGGGCACAGGGTTTCCAGCCCCAGCATTTT. Encoded protein: CAWAQGFQPQHF.